This passage covers 30 T cell receptor beta chains from one sample sequenced in a study of blood T cell repertoires in COVID-19 (TCRdb year 2020). The library was prepared using the immunoSEQ multiplex PCR assay. Not all clones reach the TCRdb copy of this immuneACCESS table, which keeps in-frame sequences only. Checked studies attribute under half of the gap to unresolved V genes and leave the rest unexplained. The sample table holds some 57,000 clones, of which 90% were seen once. Jointly, the top ten make up roughly an eighth of the sample. What was sequenced was peripheral blood. These receptors all stem from a man aged 55-75 years with active COVID-19.

This rearrangement joins TRBV28 to TRBJ1-4, with D perhaps matching TRBD1 (5 bases). This CDR3 region has 15 residues. The ends were cut back, 6 bases at V and 4 bases at J, with 15 bases in the middle. Germline CDR1 is MDHEN and CDR2 is SYDVKM. In DNA form, the CDR3 reads TGTGCCAGCAGACACTACAGGAGCCGTAATGAAAAACTGTTTTTT. Protein sequence: CASRHYRSRNEKLFF.

This sequence joins TRBV24-1 and TRBJ2-1, with 8 positions matching TRBD2. Germline V gives CDR1 KGHDR, CDR2 SFDVKD. V shed 0 bases and J 1 base; nucleotides not matched to a gene: 4. The CDR3 sequence is 17 residues long. The CDR3 is CATSDLRAGASYNEQFF. CDR3 DNA: TGTGCCACCAGTGATTTGAGAGCGGGAGCATCCTACAATGAGCAGTTCTTC.

The gene calls are TRBV24-1 and TRBJ2-1; possible D gene TRBD2, 7 bases. The CDR3 sequence is 14 residues long. Germline CDR1 reads KGHDR; CDR2 reads SFDVKD. Trimming removed 5 bases from V and 7 bases from J, with 14 bases in between. The CDR3: CATSVGGALNEQFF. The CDR3 bases are TGTGCCACCAGTGTTGGGGGGGCATTGAATGAGCAGTTCTTC.

The rearrangement uses TRBV9 and TRBJ2-7; TRBD1 aligns across 8 bases. This CDR3 is built from 14 residues. Germline-derived CDR1 and CDR2 are SGDLS and YYNGEE. V gave up 4 bases and J gave up 6 bases; unmatched junction bases: 9. CDR3 in amino acids: CASSRGQGAFEQYF. DNA of the CDR3: TGTGCCAGCAGCCGGGGTCAGGGGGCGTTCGAGCAGTACTTC. Filled out from reference TRBV9 and TRBJ2-7, the complete variable domain reads DSGVTQTPKHLITATGQRVTLRCSPRSGDLSVYWYQQSLDQGLQFLIQYYNGEERAKGNILERFSAQQFPDLHSELNLSSLELGDSALYFCASSRGQGAFEQYFGPGTRLTVT.

In its sample, this clone was seen once. The genes are TRBV4-2 and TRBJ1-3; D is possibly TRBD1 (5 bases). The V end was cut by 1 base, the J end by 3 bases, with 7 bases between. Germline V gene lookup returns CDR1 LGHNA and CDR2 YNFKEQ. This CDR3 is built from 14 residues. The CDR3 loop reads CASSQAQGGNTIYF. The CDR3 DNA is TGTGCCAGCAGCCAAGCTCAGGGTGGAAACACCATATATTTT.

This chain connects TRBV19 to TRBJ1-1; 7 nucleotides align to TRBD1. V was pared by 7 bases and J by 4 bases, with 9 bases of the junction left unmatched. Germline assignment: CDR1 LNHDA and CDR2 SQIVND (reference sequence). The CDR3 contains 14 residues. DNA of the CDR3: TGTGCCAGTAAAGTGGGCAGGGGGAGCACTGAAGCTTTCTTT. Protein: CASKVGRGSTEAFF.

The sample holds one count of this clone. The rearrangement links TRBV7-2 to TRBJ2-1; D may be TRBD2 (5 bases). The CDR3 length is 12 residues. Trimming shortened V by 5 bases and J by 15 bases, and 17 bases separated the two germline ends. From germline, CDR1 is SGHTA and CDR2 FQGNSA. CDR3 residues: CASSQSWVEGFF. In DNA form, the CDR3 reads TGTGCCAGCAGCCAAAGTTGGGTCGAGGGGTTCTTC.

The rearrangement joins TRBV18 to TRBJ1-1; TRBD1 is a possible D gene (5 bases). The length of the CDR3 is 14 residues. CDR1 and CDR2 (germline): KGHSH, LQKENI. V was clipped by 3 bases and J by 4 bases, with 12 bases between them. The CDR3 loop is CASSPRGFGTEAFF. The CDR3 DNA follows: TGTGCCAGCTCACCGCGGGGGTTTGGCACTGAAGCTTTCTTT.

This chain joins TRBV27 and TRBJ2-5, with 9 bases aligning to TRBD2. V was pared by 6 bases and J by 2 bases, with 16 bases of the junction left unmatched. Germline lookup yields CDR1 MNHEY and CDR2 SMNVEV (reference sequence). This CDR3 spans 18 amino acids. CDR3 amino acids: CASRPAGTSRSTQETQYF. For the CDR3, the DNA is TGTGCCAGCAGGCCTGCCGGGACTAGCAGGAGTACTCAAGAGACCCAGTACTTC.

This clone was counted only a few times. The chain couples TRBV4-1 to TRBJ2-7; TRBD1 matches 9 bases. V shed 3 bases and J 2 bases; nucleotides not matched to a gene: 8. The CDR3 has 16 amino acids. CDR1 is MGHRA and CDR2 is YSYEKL in the germline V gene. The CDR3 sequence is CASSHPGGTGTYEQYF. DNA of the CDR3: TGCGCCAGCAGCCACCCCGGAGGGACAGGGACCTACGAGCAGTACTTC.

In this sample, this clone turned up once. The J gene is TRBJ1-3, the V gene TRBV7-3; D uncertain. In germline, CDR1 is SGHTA, CDR2 FQGTGA. Trimming left V 3 bases short and J 1 base short, with 10 bases between. The CDR3 length is 15 residues. CDR3 DNA sequence: TGTGCCAGCAGCTTGGATCGCGGATCTGGAAACACCATATATTTT. It encodes CASSLDRGSGNTIYF.

The rearrangement uses TRBV9 and TRBJ2-1, with a possible D match to TRBD1 (6 bases). Germline CDR1 is SGDLS and CDR2 is YYNGEE. Trimming stripped 6 bases from V and 7 bases from J, with 14 bases between. The CDR3 spans 13 residues. DNA for the CDR3: TGTGCCAGCAACTTAGTAGGGGGTAATGAGCAGTTCTTC. It encodes CASNLVGGNEQFF.

This clone was counted between two and nine times. V is TRBV6-4 and J is TRBJ2-1; TRBD2 agrees at 7 bases. The junction had 7 bases not matched to a gene; V was cut back by 4 bases and J by 7 bases. The CDR3 has 14 residues. In germline, CDR1 is MRHNA, CDR2 SNTAGT. This CDR3 is CASSAGGERNEQFF. The CDR3, as DNA: TGTGCCAGCAGTGCGGGGGGAGAAAGGAATGAGCAGTTCTTC.

The chain carries TRBV23-1 and TRBJ2-2; TRBD2 matches 14 bases. TRBV23-1 is an ORF for which the function is uncertain. With V trimmed by 2 bases and J by 2 bases, 4 bases remained unmatched. This CDR3 comprises 18 residues. CDR3 amino acids: CASSQEGLAGANTGELFF. Here the CDR3 DNA reads TGCGCCAGCAGTCAAGAGGGACTAGCGGGGGCTAACACCGGGGAGCTGTTTTTT.

The table lists this clone with a count of one. The rearrangement uses TRBV6-5 and TRBJ2-2; a weak D match, TRBD1 (5 bases). This CDR3 has 15 amino acids. The V and J ends lost 0 bases and 4 bases respectively, with 9 bases between them. Germline V lookup: CDR1 MNHEY, CDR2 SVGAGI. CDR3 DNA sequence: TGTGCCAGCAGTTACTCAGGACACATCACCGGGGAGCTGTTTTTT. Its protein product is CASSYSGHITGELFF.

This clone has only one observation. The chain combines TRBV27 with TRBJ2-7; D gene unclear. The CDR3 is 13 residues long. Germline CDR1 reads MNHEY; CDR2 reads SMNVEV (reference sequence). The V gene lost 3 bases and the J gene lost 3 bases, with 9 bases spanning the gap. The DNA of the CDR3 is TGTGCCAGCAGTTTCAACTCCGTCTACGAGCAGTACTTC. Protein product: CASSFNSVYEQYF.

V gene TRBV19 combines with J gene TRBJ1-5; a possible D gene is TRBD1 (5 bases). With 5 bases removed from V and 5 bases from J, the gap between germline ends came to 7 bases. This CDR3 comprises 12 residues. CDR1 is LNHDA, CDR2 SQIVND, per germline (reference sequence). The CDR3: CASSQGHQPQHF. In DNA form, the CDR3 reads TGTGCCAGTAGTCAGGGCCATCAGCCCCAGCATTTT. The whole variable domain, filled in from reference TRBV19 and TRBJ1-5, reads DGGITQSPKYLFRKEGQNVTLSCEQNLNHDAMYWYRQDPGQGLRLIYYSQIVNDFQKGDIAEGYSVSREKKESFPLTVTSAQKNPTAFYLCASSQGHQPQHFGDGTRLSIL.

The chain is built from TRBV4-1 and TRBJ1-1; D might be TRBD1 (5 bases). This CDR3 comprises 18 residues. Germline assignment: CDR1 MGHRA and CDR2 YSYEKL. Trimming stripped 0 bases from V and 0 bases from J, with 17 bases between. CDR3 protein: CASSQDPGRADMNTEAFF. The CDR3 DNA reads TGCGCCAGCAGCCAAGATCCAGGCAGGGCTGACATGAACACTGAAGCTTTCTTT.

In nucleotides, the CDR3 is TGTGCCAGTAGTATAGCGGGGGACAGGGGTGCAGATACGCAGTATTTT. This gives the protein CASSIAGDRGADTQYF. This chain uses TRBV19 with TRBJ2-3; TRBD1 matches 10 bases. This CDR3 has 16 residues. J lost 4 bases, V lost 1 base, and 5 bases had no gene match. Germline values: CDR1 LNHDA, CDR2 SQIVND (reference sequence).

The rearrangement links TRBV13 to TRBJ2-1; 9 nucleotides align to TRBD2. Trimming at V came to 1 base and at J to 4 bases, leaving 11 bases not matched to a gene. The CDR3 runs 18 residues. The germline CDR1 and CDR2 sequences are PRHDT and FYEKMQ (reference sequence). DNA for the CDR3: TGTGCCAGCAGCTTAGCTAAGAATAGCGGGGGCAATTACAATGAGCAGTTCTTC. Its protein product is CASSLAKNSGGNYNEQFF. Full variable domain (rest looked up from reference TRBV13 and TRBJ2-1): AAGVIQSPRHLIKEKRETATLKCYPIPRHDTVYWYQQGPGQDPQFLISFYEKMQSDKGSIPDRFSAQQFSDYHSELNMSSLELGDSALYFCASSLAKNSGGNYNEQFFGPGTRLTVL.

This chain uses TRBV2 with TRBJ2-4; maybe TRBD2 (5 bases). The germline V gene encodes CDR1 SNHLY and CDR2 FYNNEI. The CDR3 extends over 14 amino acids. V was trimmed by 3 bases and J by 5 bases, leaving 11 bases between them. The CDR3 spells CASSDSASENIQYF. The DNA for the CDR3 is TGTGCCAGCAGTGATAGCGCCAGCGAAAACATTCAGTACTTC.

The chain links TRBV10-1 to TRBJ2-3, with 12 bases matching TRBD1. The CDR3 extends over 17 amino acids. CDR1 WNHNN and CDR2 SYGVQD come from the germline V gene (reference sequence). Trimming cost V 2 bases and J 3 bases; bases outside gene matches: 6. The CDR3 spells CASSEPPGQGATDTQYF. The CDR3 region has the DNA TGCGCCAGCAGTGAGCCACCGGGACAGGGGGCAACAGATACGCAGTATTTT.

V and J are TRBV21-1 and TRBJ2-7; the table's TRBD1 call for D was not verified on the DNA. TRBV21-1 has pseudogene status. The CDR3 has 15 residues. The CDR3 DNA is TGTGCCAGCAGCAAAAATGGACAGGGGGCCAACGAGCAGTACTTC. Its protein is CASSKNGQGANEQYF.

The chain links TRBV28 to TRBJ1-5, with no clear D. Germline CDR1 reads MDHEN; CDR2 reads SYDVKM. V lost 4 bases and J lost 0, with 7 bases in between. This CDR3 is 14 amino acids long. CDR3 amino acids: CASSSGGSNQPQHF. The CDR3 region has the DNA TGTGCCAGCAGTTCAGGAGGTAGCAATCAGCCCCAGCATTTT.

The rearrangement uses TRBV19 and TRBJ1-5, with D hard to call. V lost 5 bases and J lost 6, with 20 bases in between. The CDR3 covers 16 residues. Germline CDR1 and CDR2: LNHDA and SQIVND (reference sequence). CDR3 region: CASSSTRNAAVQPQHF. The CDR3 bases are TGTGCCAGTAGTTCTACAAGAAACGCGGCAGTTCAGCCCCAGCATTTT.

This chain uses TRBV10-3 with TRBJ1-4, with no clear D. V lost 6 bases to trimming and J lost 0 bases, with 8 bases between them. Germline CDR1 is ENHRY and CDR2 is SYGVKD. The CDR3 spans 14 residues. The CDR3 sequence is CAISPVATNEKLFF. As DNA, the CDR3 is TGTGCCATCAGCCCGGTGGCAACTAATGAAAAACTGTTTTTT.

J is TRBJ2-7 and V is TRBV27; 7 nucleotides align to TRBD2. The CDR3 spans 15 residues. V gave up 2 bases and J gave up 5 bases; unmatched junction bases: 9. Germline V gene sequence: CDR1 MNHEY, CDR2 SMNVEV (reference sequence). CDR3 in DNA: TGTGCCAGCAGTTTAATTAGCGGGTACGGAGACGAGCAGTACTTC. This gives the protein CASSLISGYGDEQYF.

The chain links TRBV2 to TRBJ1-6, with a possible D match to TRBD1 (6 bases). CDR1 SNHLY and CDR2 FYNNEI come from the germline V gene. Deletions cut 8 bases from V and 0 bases from J, with 11 bases between. The CDR3 is 15 residues long. CDR3: CASRGGASYNSPLHF. The CDR3 DNA is TGTGCCAGCCGGGGGGGGGCCTCCTATAATTCACCCCTCCACTTT.

The chain employs TRBV10-3 and TRBJ1-6; D possibly corresponds to TRBD1 (5 bases). V lost 2 bases, J lost 6 bases, and 11 bases lay in between. From germline, CDR1 is ENHRY and CDR2 SYGVKD. The CDR3 has 15 residues. CDR3 sequence (DNA): TGTGCCATCAGTGAGATAGGGACTTCTAATTCACCCCTCCACTTT. Translation gives CAISEIGTSNSPLHF.

The CDR3 nucleotides read TGTGCCAGCAGCCAATTTTTGGGAGTGAGTGGCTACACCTTC. Its translation: CASSQFLGVSGYTF. The rearrangement links TRBV3-1 (or the pseudogene TRBV3-2) to TRBJ1-2; the D is unclear. The CDR3 runs to 14 residues. Per the germline V gene, CDR1 is LGHDT and CDR2 is YNNKEL (reference sequence). Trimming stripped 2 bases from V and 7 bases from J, with 14 bases between.